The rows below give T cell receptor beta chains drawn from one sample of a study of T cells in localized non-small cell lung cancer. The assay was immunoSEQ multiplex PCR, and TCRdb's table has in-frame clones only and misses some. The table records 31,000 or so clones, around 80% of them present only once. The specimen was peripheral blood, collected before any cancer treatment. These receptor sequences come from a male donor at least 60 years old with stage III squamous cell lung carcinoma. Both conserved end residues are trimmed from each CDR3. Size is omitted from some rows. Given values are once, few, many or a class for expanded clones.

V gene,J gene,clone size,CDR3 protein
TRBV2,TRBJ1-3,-,ASSERHPSSGNTIY
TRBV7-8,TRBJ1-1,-,ASSPRDRGLNTEAF
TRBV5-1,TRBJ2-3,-,ASAKTPGTDTQY
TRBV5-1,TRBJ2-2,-,ASSSSPGLDITGELF
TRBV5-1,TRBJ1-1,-,ASSPAGGAQNTEAF
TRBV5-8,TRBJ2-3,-,ASSLRIGTLFGDTQY
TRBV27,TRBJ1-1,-,ASSWGLYTEAF
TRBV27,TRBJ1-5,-,ASRIQGEIFEGSNQPQH
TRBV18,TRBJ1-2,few,ASSPSPGESYGYT
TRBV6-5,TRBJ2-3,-,ASSVGFGARDTQY
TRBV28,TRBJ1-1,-,ASRLGTANTEAF
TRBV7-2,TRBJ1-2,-,ASSFSRTREASYGYT
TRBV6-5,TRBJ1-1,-,ASLNRDGPEAF
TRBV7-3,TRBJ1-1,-,ASSLMGVNTEAF
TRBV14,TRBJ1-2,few,ASSQDENYGYT
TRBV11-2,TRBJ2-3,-,ASSLSRLAASRTQY
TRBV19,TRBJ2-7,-,ASSIESSVRYEQY
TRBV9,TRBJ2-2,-,ASSGQGWTGELF
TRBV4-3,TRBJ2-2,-,ASSQEWVDTGELF
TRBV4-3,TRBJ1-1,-,ASSQEDTQYTEAF
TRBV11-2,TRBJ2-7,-,ASSLVDRGSGLLEQY
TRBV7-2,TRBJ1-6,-,ASSKNSPLH
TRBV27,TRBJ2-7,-,ASSLIGREQY
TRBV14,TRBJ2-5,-,ASGSGETQY
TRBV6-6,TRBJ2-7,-,ASSQTATSYEQY
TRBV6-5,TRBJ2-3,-,ASSYAGTIDTQY
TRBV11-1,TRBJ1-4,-,ASSPSATNEKLF
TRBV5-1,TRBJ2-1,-,ASSLEGLARDEQF
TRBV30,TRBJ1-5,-,AWSRGYNSNQPQH
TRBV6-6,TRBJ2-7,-,ASSYSPGQGYEQY
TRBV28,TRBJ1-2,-,ASSLGGERIGYT
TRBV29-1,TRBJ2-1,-,SVLHSTGPYNEQF
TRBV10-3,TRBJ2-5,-,AISFGAGGQETQY
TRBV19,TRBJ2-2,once,ASSNWRGANTGELF
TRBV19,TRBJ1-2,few,ASSGTGSSNYGYT
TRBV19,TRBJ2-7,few,AAGYKYEQY
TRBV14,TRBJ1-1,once,ASSQDSPEAF
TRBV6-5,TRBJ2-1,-,ASSYQGGLQF
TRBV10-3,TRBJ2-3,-,AISGTTAGPTDTQY
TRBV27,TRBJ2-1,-,ASSSPGGTSGRDPLFNEQF
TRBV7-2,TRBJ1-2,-,ASSNNLQGANYGYT
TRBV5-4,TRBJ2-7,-,ASSLGKRGGRGYYEQY
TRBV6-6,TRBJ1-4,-,ASSYSANEKLF
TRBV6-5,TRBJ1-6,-,ASSFGQSPLH
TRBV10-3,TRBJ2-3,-,AISGTSGSPSTDTQY
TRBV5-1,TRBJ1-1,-,ASSLRSQSGLNTEAF
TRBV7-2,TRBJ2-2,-,ASSHPPGAGELF
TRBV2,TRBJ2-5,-,ASSASGETQY
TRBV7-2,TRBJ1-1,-,ASSSLYTNTEAF
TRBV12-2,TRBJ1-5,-,ASRLAMGVGDVGNQPQH
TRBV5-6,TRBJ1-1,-,ASSLEGRPFTWAF
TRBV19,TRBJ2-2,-,ASSIVGGGYTGELF
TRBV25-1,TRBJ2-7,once,ASSEYKGTNQEEQY